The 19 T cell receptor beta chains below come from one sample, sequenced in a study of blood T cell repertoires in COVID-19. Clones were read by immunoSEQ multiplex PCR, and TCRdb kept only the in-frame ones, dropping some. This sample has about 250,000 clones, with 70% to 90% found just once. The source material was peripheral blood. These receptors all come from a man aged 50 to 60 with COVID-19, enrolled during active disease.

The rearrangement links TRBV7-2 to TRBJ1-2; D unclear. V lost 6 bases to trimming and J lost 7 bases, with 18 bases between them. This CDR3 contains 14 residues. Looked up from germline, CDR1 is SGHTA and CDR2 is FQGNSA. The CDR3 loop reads CASSEMGVVRGYTF. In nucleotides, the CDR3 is TGTGCCAGCAGTGAAATGGGAGTGGTCCGTGGCTACACCTTC.

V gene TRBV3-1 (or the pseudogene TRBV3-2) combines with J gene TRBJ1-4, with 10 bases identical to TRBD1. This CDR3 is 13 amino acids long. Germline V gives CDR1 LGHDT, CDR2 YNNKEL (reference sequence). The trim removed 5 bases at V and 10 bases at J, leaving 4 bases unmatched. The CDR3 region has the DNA TGTGCCAGCAGCTCGACAGGGGGCGGAAAACTGTTTTTT. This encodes CASSSTGGGKLFF.

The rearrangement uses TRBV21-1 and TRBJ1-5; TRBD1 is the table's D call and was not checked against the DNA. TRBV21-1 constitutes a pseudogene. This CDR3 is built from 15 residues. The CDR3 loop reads CASSKPGSHDQPQHF. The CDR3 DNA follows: TGTGCCAGCAGCAAACCAGGTTCCCACGACCAGCCCCAGCATTTT.

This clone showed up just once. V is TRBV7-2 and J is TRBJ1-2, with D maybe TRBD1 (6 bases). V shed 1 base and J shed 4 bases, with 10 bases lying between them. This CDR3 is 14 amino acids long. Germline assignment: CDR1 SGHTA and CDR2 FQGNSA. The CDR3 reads CASSLVTGPYGYTF. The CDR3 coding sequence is TGTGCCAGCAGCTTAGTGACAGGCCCCTATGGCTACACCTTC.

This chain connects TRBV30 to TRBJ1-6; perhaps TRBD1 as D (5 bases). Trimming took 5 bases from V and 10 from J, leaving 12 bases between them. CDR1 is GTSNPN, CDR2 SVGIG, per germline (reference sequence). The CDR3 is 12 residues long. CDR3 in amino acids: CAWEFGGSPLHF. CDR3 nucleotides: TGTGCCTGGGAGTTTGGGGGGTCACCCCTCCACTTT.

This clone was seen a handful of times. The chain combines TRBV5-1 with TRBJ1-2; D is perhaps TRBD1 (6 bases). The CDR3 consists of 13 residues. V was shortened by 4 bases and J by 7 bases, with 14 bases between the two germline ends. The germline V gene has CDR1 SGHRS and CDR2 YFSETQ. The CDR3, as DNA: TGCGCCAGCAGCACCTCAGGGGTGTCTGGCTACACCTTC. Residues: CASSTSGVSGYTF.

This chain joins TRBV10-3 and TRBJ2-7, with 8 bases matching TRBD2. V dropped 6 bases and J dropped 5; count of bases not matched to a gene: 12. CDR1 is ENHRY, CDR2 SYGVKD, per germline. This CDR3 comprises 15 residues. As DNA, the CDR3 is TGTGCCATCAGGGATTCGGCTAGCGGGTATCACGAGCAGTACTTC. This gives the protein CAIRDSASGYHEQYF.

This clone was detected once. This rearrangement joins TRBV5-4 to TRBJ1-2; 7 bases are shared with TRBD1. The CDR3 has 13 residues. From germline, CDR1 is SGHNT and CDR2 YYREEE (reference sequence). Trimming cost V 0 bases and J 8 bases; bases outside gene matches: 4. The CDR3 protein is CASSLETGLGYTF. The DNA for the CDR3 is TGTGCCAGCAGCTTGGAGACAGGGTTGGGCTACACCTTC.

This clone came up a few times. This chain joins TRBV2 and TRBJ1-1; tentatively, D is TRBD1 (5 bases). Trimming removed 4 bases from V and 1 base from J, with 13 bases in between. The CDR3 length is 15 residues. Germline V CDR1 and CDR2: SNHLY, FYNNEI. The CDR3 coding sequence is TGTGCCAGCAGTGCCCGCGGACACACGAACACTGAAGCTTTCTTT. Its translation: CASSARGHTNTEAFF.

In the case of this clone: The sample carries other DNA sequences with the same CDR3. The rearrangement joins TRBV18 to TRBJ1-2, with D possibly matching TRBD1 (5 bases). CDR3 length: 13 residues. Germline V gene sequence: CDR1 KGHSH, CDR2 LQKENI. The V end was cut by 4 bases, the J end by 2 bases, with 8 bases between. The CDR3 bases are TGTGCCAGCTCACGAGACAGCAACTATGGCTACACCTTC. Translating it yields CASSRDSNYGYTF.

CDR3 nucleotide sequence: TGTGCCAGCAGCTTGTCTTATCCGCGGGGGAGCCCCGACACCGGGGAGCTGTTTTTT. Translation: CASSLSYPRGSPDTGELFF. This chain joins TRBV5-7 and TRBJ2-2; TRBD2 agrees at 7 bases. TRBV5-7 is identified as an open reading frame with a role that is uncertain. The CDR3 is 19 residues long. Unmatched junction bases numbered 15, after V lost 1 base and J lost 3 bases.

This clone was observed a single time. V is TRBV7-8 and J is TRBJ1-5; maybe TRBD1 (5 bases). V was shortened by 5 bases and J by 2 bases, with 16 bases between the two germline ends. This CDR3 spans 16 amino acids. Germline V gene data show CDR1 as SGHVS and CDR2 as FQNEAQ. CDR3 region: CASSKGGGIGNQPQHF. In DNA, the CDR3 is TGTGCCAGCAGCAAAGGTGGGGGGATAGGCAATCAGCCCCAGCATTTT.

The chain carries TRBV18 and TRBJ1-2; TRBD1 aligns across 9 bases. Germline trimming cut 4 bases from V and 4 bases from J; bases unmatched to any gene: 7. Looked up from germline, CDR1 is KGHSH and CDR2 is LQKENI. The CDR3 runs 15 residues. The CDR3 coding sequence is TGTGCCAGCTCACGTCCGGGACAGGGAGTCTATGGCTACACCTTC. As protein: CASSRPGQGVYGYTF.

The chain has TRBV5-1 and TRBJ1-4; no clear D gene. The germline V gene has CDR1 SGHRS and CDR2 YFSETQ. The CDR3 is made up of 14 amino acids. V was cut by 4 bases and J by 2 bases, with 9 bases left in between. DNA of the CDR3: TGCGCCAGCAGCCAAACCGGGACTAATGAAAAACTGTTTTTT. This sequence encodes CASSQTGTNEKLFF.

The chain's CDR3 is CASNTRQTPYEQYF. CDR3 sequence (DNA): TGTGCCAGCAATACCCGACAGACTCCCTACGAGCAGTACTTC. V usage is TRBV27 and J usage is TRBJ2-7; a weak D match, TRBD1 (5 bases). V was trimmed by 7 bases and J by 2 bases, leaving 15 bases between them. CDR1 and CDR2 from the germline V gene are MNHEY and SMNVEV (reference sequence). The CDR3 runs to 14 residues.

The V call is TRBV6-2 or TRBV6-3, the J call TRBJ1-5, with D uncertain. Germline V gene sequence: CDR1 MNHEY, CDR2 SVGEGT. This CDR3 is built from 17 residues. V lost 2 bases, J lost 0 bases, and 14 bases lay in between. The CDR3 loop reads CASSYVPLQYSNQPQHF. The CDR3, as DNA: TGTGCCAGCAGTTACGTCCCCCTGCAGTATAGCAATCAGCCCCAGCATTTT.

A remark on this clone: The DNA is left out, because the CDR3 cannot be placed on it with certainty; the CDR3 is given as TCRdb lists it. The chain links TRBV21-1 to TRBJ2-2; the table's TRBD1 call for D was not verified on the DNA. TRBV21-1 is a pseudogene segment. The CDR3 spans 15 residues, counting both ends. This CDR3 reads CASSKVGTGTGELFF.

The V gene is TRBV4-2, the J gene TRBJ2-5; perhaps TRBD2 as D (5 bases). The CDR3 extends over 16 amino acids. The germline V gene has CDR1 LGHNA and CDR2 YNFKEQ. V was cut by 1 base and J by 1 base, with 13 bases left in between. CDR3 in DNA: TGTGCCAGCAGCCAAGCCCCTAGCTTAGGCCAAGAGACCCAGTACTTC. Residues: CASSQAPSLGQETQYF.

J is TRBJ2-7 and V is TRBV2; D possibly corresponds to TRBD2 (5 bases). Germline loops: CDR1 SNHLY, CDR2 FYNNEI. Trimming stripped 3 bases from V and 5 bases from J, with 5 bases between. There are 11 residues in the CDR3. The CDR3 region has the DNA TGTGCCAGCAGTGAGCGGGACGAGCAGTACTTC. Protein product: CASSERDEQYF.